Sequencing of this TCR beta chain was carried out in a study of beta chain features in type 1 diabetes. Study-wide points: Shortening that was moderate but significant affected the TCRB CDR3s of Type 1 diabetes patients in all four CD4+ subsets. When VDJ junctions were examined, type 1 diabetes patients showed fewer insertions and more deletions.

Comment on this clone: Antigen unknown.

Trimming left V 5 bases short and J 7 bases short, with 18 bases between. This CDR3 region has 15 residues. Germline lookup yields CDR1 SGHNT and CDR2 YENEEA. Reverse transcribing all isolated RNA meant expressed TCRB transcripts were sequenced. Only in-frame clones appear in the TCRdb table, and some are missing; sequencing was by immunoSEQ multiplex PCR. Of about 140,000 clones listed, 6.9% are singletons. This clonotype was obtained from a woman aged 30 to 39 in good health. The chain has TRBV11-3 and TRBJ2-1, with a weak D call TRBD1 (6 bases). Material for sequencing was central memory CD4+ T cells from blood. CDR3 in amino acids: CASSPRRGGINEQFF. The CDR3 nucleotides are TGTGCCAGCAGCCCGCGCAGGGGTGGTATAAATGAGCAGTTCTTC. The variable domain in full, with the rest retrieved from reference TRBV11-3 and TRBJ2-1, is EAGVVQSPRYKIIEKKQPVAFWCNPISGHNTLYWYLQNLGQGPELLIRYENEEAVDDSQLPKDRFSAERLKGVDSTLKIQPAELGDSAVYLCASSPRRGGINEQFFGPGTRLTVL.